What follows are 14 T cell receptor beta chains derived from one specimen sequenced in a study of multiple sclerosis patients with progressive multifocal leukoencephalopathy (dated by TCRdb to 2018 to 2020). The library was prepared using the immunoSEQ multiplex PCR assay. In TCRdb, the immuneACCESS table is reduced to in-frame sequences with V and J assigned. These tables do not hold every clone; where another copy was compared, an unresolved V gene accounts for under half, and the others remain unexplained. This sample holds about 28,000 clones; 90% were observed only once. The ten largest make up 1.3% of the sample. In the paper's terms, the time point label means: roughly 12 months of natalizumab therapy. The treatment or condition label here, explained by the study, means: on natalizumab therapy at sampling. The material was PBMCs, obtained from a patient treated with natalizumab. The receptors derive from a human donor with multiple sclerosis.

This chain uses TRBV4-2 with TRBJ1-3; D gene uncertain. The germline CDR1 and CDR2 sequences are LGHNA and YNFKEQ. The CDR3 totals 15 residues. The V gene lost 0 bases and the J gene lost 0 bases, with 6 bases spanning the gap. The CDR3 loop is CASSQDSGSGNTIYF. The DNA of the CDR3 is TGTGCCAGCAGCCAAGATTCCGGCTCTGGAAACACCATATATTTT.

The chain has TRBV7-9 and TRBJ2-2; the D is unclear. Trimming shortened V by 2 bases and J by 8 bases, and 3 bases separated the two germline ends. Germline lookup yields CDR1 SEHNR and CDR2 FQNEAQ (reference sequence). The CDR3 length is 11 residues. CDR3 protein: CASSLTGELFF. The CDR3 bases are TGTGCCAGCAGCTTAACAGGGGAGCTGTTTTTT.

This sequence joins TRBV7-3 and TRBJ2-5; weak D call: TRBD2 (5 bases). Trimming pared 5 bases from V and 11 bases from J, leaving 18 bases between. Germline V gene lookup returns CDR1 SGHTA and CDR2 FQGTGA. CDR3 length equals 13 residues. The CDR3: CASSPAPRESQYF. The CDR3 nucleotides are TGTGCCAGCAGCCCGGCCCCACGGGAATCTCAGTACTTC.

The table lists this clone with a few counts. DNA for the CDR3: TGCGCCAGCAGAGCGGGGGGGCCTCGGGATACGCAGTATTTT. Translated: CASRAGGPRDTQYF. The V and J genes are TRBV5-1 and TRBJ2-3; TRBD2 agrees at 10 bases. The V and J ends lost 5 bases and 6 bases, in that order; junction bases with no gene match: 6. The CDR3 consists of 14 residues. Germline V gene data show CDR1 as SGHRS and CDR2 as YFSETQ.

To note about this clone: The junction does not match germline at one end; this may be a read error. The chain employs TRBV7-7 and TRBJ2-5; D perhaps matches TRBD2 (6 bases). The CDR3 is 14 residues long. CDR1 is SSHAT, CDR2 FNYEAQ, per germline (reference sequence). The CDR3 sequence is CASSISGLQKTQYF. Written as DNA, the CDR3 is TGTGCTAGCAGCATCTCGGGACTCCAGAAGACCCAGTACTTC.

The V and J genes are TRBV4-3 and TRBJ2-2; 8 bases map to TRBD1. CDR1 LGHNA and CDR2 YSLEER come from the germline V gene. The V gene end was trimmed by 0 bases and the J gene end by 1 base; junction bases not matched to a gene: 1. The CDR3 totals 16 residues. This chain's CDR3 is CASSQETGGNTGELFF. DNA of the CDR3: TGCGCCAGCAGCCAAGAAACAGGGGGGAACACCGGGGAGCTGTTTTTT.

The chain has TRBV18 and TRBJ1-6; D is undetermined. The CDR3 has 13 amino acids. With 2 bases removed from V and 6 bases from J, the gap between germline ends came to 5 bases. From germline, CDR1 is KGHSH and CDR2 LQKENI. CDR3: CASSPSLNSPLHF. DNA of the CDR3: TGTGCCAGCTCACCATCCCTTAATTCACCCCTCCACTTT. The variable domain in full, completed from reference TRBV18 and TRBJ1-6, reads NAGVMQNPRHLVRRRGQEARLRCSPMKGHSHVYWYRQLPEEGLKFMVYLQKENIIDESGMPKERFSAEFPKEGPSILRIQQVVRGDSAAYFCASSPSLNSPLHFGNGTRLTVT.

The V gene is TRBV5-4, the J gene TRBJ2-5, with TRBD2 matching 14 bases. CDR1 and CDR2 from the germline V gene are SGHNT and YYREEE (reference sequence). This CDR3 has 16 amino acids. With 7 bases clipped from V and 4 bases from J, the junction kept 9 bases outside the gene matches. The CDR3 DNA sequence: TGTGCCAGCTCGACTAGCGGGGGGGCCGGAGGAGAGACCCAGTACTTC. This sequence encodes CASSTSGGAGGETQYF. The full variable domain, its missing parts supplied by reference TRBV5-4 and TRBJ2-5, is ETGVTQSPTHLIKTRGQQVTLRCSSQSGHNTVSWYQQALGQGPQFIFQYYREEENGRGNFPPRFSGLQFPNYSSELNVNALELDDSALYLCASSTSGGAGGETQYFGPGTRLLVL.

This clone was seen a handful of times. The chain uses TRBV6-4 and TRBJ1-2, with TRBD1 as a possible D gene (5 bases). Germline V gene data show CDR1 as MRHNA and CDR2 as SNTAGT. The CDR3 is 12 residues long. Deletions cut 2 bases from V and 5 bases from J, with 6 bases between. The CDR3 loop is CASSDGGYGYTF. In DNA, the CDR3 is TGTGCCAGCAGTGACGGGGGTTATGGCTACACCTTC.

This clone was recorded only once. The chain carries TRBV30 and TRBJ2-3; D perhaps matches TRBD2 (5 bases). The CDR3 has 16 residues. V was trimmed by 0 bases and J by 6 bases, leaving 19 bases between them. Germline assignment: CDR1 GTSNPN and CDR2 SVGIG (reference sequence). CDR3 nucleotides: TGTGCCTGGAGTGTAATCGAAGCGGATTGGGCGGATACGCAGTATTTT. Translated: CAWSVIEADWADTQYF.

DNA for the CDR3: TGCGCCAGCAGCTTGGCCGCGGGCAGGGCAGATACGCAGTATTTT. This translates into CASSLAAGRADTQYF. This rearrangement joins TRBV5-1 to TRBJ2-3; D tentatively reads TRBD1 or TRBD2 (5 bases each). The CDR3 runs to 15 residues. CDR1 and CDR2 (germline): SGHRS, YFSETQ. V was clipped by 0 bases and J by 4 bases, with 12 bases between them.

The CDR3 DNA reads as TGTGCTAGTGGTTTGGTATTTGGGACAGGGGGCATCAATAGCAATCAGCCCCAGCATTTT. Amino acid sequence: CASGLVFGTGGINSNQPQHF. The chain links TRBV12-5 to TRBJ1-5; 12 positions agree with TRBD1. Trimming removed 0 bases from V and 0 bases from J; junction bases left unmatched: 9. The CDR3 sequence is 20 residues long. Germline V CDR1 and CDR2: LGHNT, FRNRAP.

The chain is built from TRBV9 and TRBJ1-1, with D uncertain. Between the trimmed V and J ends, which lost 4 bases and 6 bases, there was a span of 19 bases. Germline assignment: CDR1 SGDLS and CDR2 YYNGEE. The CDR3 has 15 amino acids. Written as DNA, the CDR3 is TGTGCCAGCAGCAAGGTTCGCACCCCTGGCGCTGAAGCTTTCTTT. This encodes CASSKVRTPGAEAFF.

The J gene is TRBJ2-1, the V gene TRBV6-4; D is undetermined. This CDR3 contains 16 residues. With 5 bases removed from V and 6 bases from J, the gap between germline ends came to 20 bases. Germline-derived CDR1 and CDR2 are MRHNA and SNTAGT. CDR3 sequence (DNA): TGTGCCAGCAGTCGTTCCGCCGGATCCGAAGGCAATGAGCAGTTCTTC. This sequence encodes CASSRSAGSEGNEQFF.